The 14 T cell receptor beta chains in this list originate from one sample, sequenced in a study of early T cells in non-severe SARS-CoV-2 infection. MiXCR, run by TCRdb on the 5' RACE reads, gives a single entry per CDR3 protein. The sample records under 35,000 distinct CDR3 sequences, around 4.4% being singletons. The source material was whole blood. The receptors derive from an adult who was a healthcare worker with PCR-confirmed SARS-CoV-2 infection or an uninfected control (not recorded which).

The genes are TRBV11-3 and TRBJ2-5, with 7 bases matching TRBD1. CDR1 and CDR2 (germline): SGHNT, YENEEA. The CDR3 has 15 residues. The J segment lost 2 bases and the V segment lost 5 bases, leaving 8 bases of the junction unmatched. The CDR3 bases are TGTGCCAGCAGCAATGGGGGACAGCTACAAGAGACCCAGTACTTC. Its protein product is CASSNGGQLQETQYF. The full variable domain, with the rest looked up from reference TRBV11-3 and TRBJ2-5, is EAGVVQSPRYKIIEKKQPVAFWCNPISGHNTLYWYLQNLGQGPELLIRYENEEAVDDSQLPKDRFSAERLKGVDSTLKIQPAELGDSAVYLCASSNGGQLQETQYFGPGTRLLVL.

This clonotype was recorded many times. J is TRBJ2-4 and V is TRBV6-2 or TRBV6-3; D may be TRBD1 or TRBD2 (5 bases each). V was pared by 5 bases and J by 0 bases, with 11 bases between. Germline V CDR1 and CDR2: MNHEY, SVGEGT. The CDR3 has 15 amino acids. The CDR3 bases are TGTGCCAGCAGTACGGGGACCCTAGCCAAAAACATTCAGTACTTC. Protein: CASSTGTLAKNIQYF.

This chain joins TRBV7-2 and TRBJ2-3; D ambiguous. This CDR3 region has 16 residues. The germline CDR1 and CDR2 sequences are SGHTA and FQGNSA. The germline V and J ends were trimmed by 4 bases and 2 bases, with 16 bases remaining between them. The CDR3 DNA follows: TGTGCCAGCAGCTGGCCCAACAGAGGTTTCACAGATACGCAGTATTTT. Translation gives CASSWPNRGFTDTQYF.

At least ten counts were recorded for this clonotype. The chain carries TRBV6-4 and TRBJ2-1, with TRBD2 matching over 13 bases. CDR3 length: 14 residues. The germline V gene encodes CDR1 MRHNA and CDR2 SNTAGT. The J segment lost 15 bases and the V segment lost 3 bases, leaving 8 bases of the junction unmatched. The CDR3 DNA is TGTGCCAGCAGTGAGTCAGGACTAGCGGGAGAACTGTTCTTC. It translates to CASSESGLAGELFF.

The chain recombines TRBV19 with TRBJ1-4; D is ambiguous. CDR1 and CDR2 (germline): LNHDA, SQIVND (reference sequence). Between the trimmed V and J ends, which lost 3 bases and 6 bases, there was a span of 8 bases. The CDR3 covers 13 residues. Here the CDR3 DNA reads TGTGCCAGTAGTATCGCACGTCATGAAAAACTGTTTTTT. Its translation is CASSIARHEKLFF.

The chain combines TRBV19 with TRBJ1-5; no definite D call. V dropped 4 bases and J dropped 5 bases, with 9 bases sitting between them. This CDR3 is built from 13 residues. Germline CDR1 LNHDA, CDR2 SQIVND (reference sequence). This chain's CDR3 is CASSSSVDQPQHF. The CDR3 nucleotides are TGTGCCAGTAGTAGTAGTGTGGATCAGCCCCAGCATTTT.

There are a few counts of this clonotype. The chain is built from TRBV5-1 and TRBJ2-3; D is uncertain. The germline V and J ends were trimmed by 3 bases and 9 bases, with 20 bases remaining between them. In germline, CDR1 is SGHRS, CDR2 YFSETQ. This CDR3 has 15 amino acids. The CDR3 DNA sequence: TGCGCCAGCAGCTATACAAAGCCCCTCGAGAGGACGCAGTATTTT. As protein: CASSYTKPLERTQYF. The full variable domain, with the rest looked up from reference TRBV5-1 and TRBJ2-3, is KAGVTQTPRYLIKTRGQQVTLSCSPISGHRSVSWYQQTPGQGLQFLFEYFSETQRNKGNFPGRFSGRQFSNSRSEMNVSTLELGDSALYLCASSYTKPLERTQYFGPGTRLTVL.

This clonotype has a count of ten or more. V gene TRBV7-3 combines with J gene TRBJ2-7; no clear D. Deletions cut 5 bases from V and 1 base from J, with 12 bases between. Germline loops: CDR1 SGHTA, CDR2 FQGTGA. The CDR3 runs 14 residues. The CDR3 nucleotides are TGTGCCAGCAGCCCACAGATCGGGTCCTACGAGCAGTACTTC. Its translation is CASSPQIGSYEQYF.

This clonotype appeared many times. The genes are TRBV7-2 and TRBJ1-5; 7 bases align to TRBD1. Germline V gives CDR1 SGHTA, CDR2 FQGNSA. This CDR3 region has 14 residues. Germline trimming cut 5 bases from V and 3 bases from J; bases unmatched to any gene: 4. The CDR3 spells CASSQGGHNQPQHF. The CDR3, as DNA: TGTGCCAGCAGCCAAGGGGGCCACAATCAGCCCCAGCATTTT.

This clonotype was seen a few times. A much more abundant neighbour one base away suggests this may be a read error. CDR3 sequence reads: CASSVDPREAQYF. The CDR3 coding sequence is TGTGCCAGCAGTGTCGACCCGAGGGAGGCCCAGTACTTC. This chain uses TRBV28 with TRBJ2-5; D perhaps matches TRBD2 (6 bases). The CDR3 runs to 13 residues. Trimming removed 5 bases at V and 9 bases at J, with 16 bases between. Germline V gene data show CDR1 as MDHEN and CDR2 as SYDVKM.

This clonotype was seen many times. The chain combines TRBV11-2 with TRBJ1-1, with D unresolved. The CDR3 covers 13 residues. Trimming cost V 5 bases and J 4 bases, with 11 bases left between them. Germline CDR1 and CDR2: SGHAT and FQNNGV. CDR3 DNA: TGTGCCAGCAGCGTTAGGCGGGGCACTGAAGCTTTCTTT. It yields the protein CASSVRRGTEAFF.

The chain is built from TRBV5-1 and TRBJ2-2, with D tentatively TRBD2 (6 bases). V lost 4 bases, J lost 0 bases, and 10 bases lay in between. CDR3 size: 15 residues. The V gene's germline CDR1 is SGHRS and CDR2 YFSETQ. In nucleotides, the CDR3 is TGCGCCAGCAGCGCCCGACTAGCGAACACCGGGGAGCTGTTTTTT. Encoded protein: CASSARLANTGELFF.

The chain's CDR3 is CSARDSGSDTQYF. The CDR3 DNA is TGCAGTGCTAGAGATTCGGGGTCAGATACGCAGTATTTT. The chain joins TRBV20-1 to TRBJ2-3; the D gene is possibly TRBD2 (5 bases). CDR1 and CDR2 (germline): DFQATT, SNEGSKA (reference sequence). V was clipped by 0 bases and J by 4 bases, with 8 bases between them. There are 13 residues in the CDR3.

The CDR3 is CATRGRQYEQYF. The CDR3 region has the DNA TGTGCGACTCGGGGCAGGCAATACGAGCAGTACTTC. The rearrangement joins TRBV28 to TRBJ2-7, with D possibly called TRBD1 or TRBD2 (5 bases each). Germline loops: CDR1 MDHEN, CDR2 SYDVKM. CDR3 length: 12 amino acids.